The 17 T cell receptor beta chains below come from one sample, sequenced in a study of CD8 T cells in ankylosing spondylitis. MiXCR, run by TCRdb on the 5' RACE reads, gives a single entry per CDR3 protein. This table holds 200,000 to 300,000 distinct CDR3 sequences, roughly a tenth found once. The specimen was blood, either unsorted or a sorted T cell fraction (not recorded which). The receptors stem from a male donor with ankylosing spondylitis or in good health (not recorded which).

This clonotype was recorded at least ten times. The chain is built from TRBV5-1 and TRBJ2-5, with 10 bases matching TRBD2. V was pared by 4 bases and J by 3 bases, with 6 bases of the junction left unmatched. The CDR3 covers 15 residues. Germline V lookup: CDR1 SGHRS, CDR2 YFSETQ. CDR3 nucleotide sequence: TGCGCCAGCAGCGCTAGCGGGAGAAGAGAAGAGACCCAGTACTTC. It specifies CASSASGRREETQYF.

This clonotype was seen at least ten times. The CDR3 spells CSARDLQRSNNEQFF. The CDR3 DNA follows: TGCAGTGCTAGAGATCTCCAGCGGAGCAACAATGAGCAGTTCTTC. The chain has TRBV20-1 and TRBJ2-1; D may be TRBD2 (5 bases). Trimming shortened V by 0 bases and J by 5 bases, and 14 bases separated the two germline ends. CDR1 is DFQATT and CDR2 is SNEGSKA in the germline V gene (reference sequence). This CDR3 is 15 amino acids long.

Notes on this clonotype: Relative to the germline gene, one junction end is altered; a read error may explain this. The chain carries TRBV11-3 and TRBJ2-1; 7 bases line up with TRBD2. This CDR3 comprises 15 residues. The germline CDR1 and CDR2 sequences are SGHNT and YENEEA. The DNA of the CDR3 is TGTGCCAGCGGCTTAGACGGGGGGTTTTACAATGAGCAGTTCTTC. Residues: CASGLDGGFYNEQFF.

The sample holds many counts of this clonotype. CDR3 loop: CSATTGTSGTNEQFF. CDR3 coding DNA: TGCAGTGCTACTACCGGGACTAGCGGAACCAATGAGCAGTTCTTC. This chain uses TRBV20-1 with TRBJ2-1, with TRBD2 matching 11 bases. V shed 4 bases and J 6 bases; nucleotides not matched to a gene: 8. The CDR3 is 15 amino acids. The germline V gene has CDR1 DFQATT and CDR2 SNEGSKA (reference sequence).

A note on this clonotype: Possible read error: a much larger clone is one base away. The chain uses TRBV30 and TRBJ2-2; possibly TRBD1 for D (6 bases). The CDR3 has 14 residues. From germline, CDR1 is GTSNPN and CDR2 SVGIG (reference sequence). CDR3 loop: CTWSKTGGTGELFF. CDR3 in DNA: TGTACCTGGTCGAAGACAGGCGGTACCGGGGAGCTGTTTTTT.

This clonotype was seen at least ten times. V usage is TRBV29-1 and J usage is TRBJ2-2, with D perhaps TRBD1 (6 bases). The germline V gene encodes CDR1 SQVTM and CDR2 ANQGSEA. The CDR3 consists of 13 residues. The CDR3 nucleotides read TGCAGTGGCAGGGGCAGAGTCACCGGGGAGCTGTTTTTT. It encodes CSGRGRVTGELFF.

On this clonotype itself: It may be a read error: a sequence one base away is much more abundant. This chain uses TRBV7-6 with TRBJ2-2; D is undetermined. V lost 2 bases and J lost 5, with 15 bases in between. The CDR3 is made up of 16 amino acids. From germline, CDR1 is SGHVS and CDR2 FNYEAQ. The CDR3 DNA reads TGTGCCAGCAGCTTAATTATGGGGATACTAACCGGGGAGCTGTTTTTT. Encoded protein: CASSLIMGILTGELFF.

There are many counts of this clonotype. J is TRBJ2-3 and V is TRBV9, with TRBD2 matching 13 bases. The junction had 4 bases not matched to a gene; V was cut back by 4 bases and J by 2 bases. CDR1 is SGDLS, CDR2 YYNGEE, per germline. The CDR3 is made up of 16 amino acids. CDR3 loop: CASSRTSGGYTDTQYF. In nucleotides, the CDR3 is TGTGCCAGCAGCAGGACTAGCGGGGGCTACACAGATACGCAGTATTTT.

This clonotype was detected ten times or more. The rearrangement uses TRBV20-1 and TRBJ2-1; the match to TRBD2 covers 10 bases. Germline V gives CDR1 DFQATT, CDR2 SNEGSKA (reference sequence). This CDR3 is built from 13 residues. J gave up 15 bases and V 0 bases, and 8 bases lay outside the gene matches. In nucleotides, the CDR3 is TGCAGTGCTAGAGATCCTAGCGGGGGACGGCGGTTCTTC. It yields the protein CSARDPSGGRRFF.

This clonotype showed up many times. This chain connects TRBV27 to TRBJ2-2; the D is unclear. V was cut by 5 bases and J by 8 bases, with 15 bases left in between. CDR1 is MNHEY and CDR2 is SMNVEV in the germline V gene (reference sequence). The CDR3 is 14 residues long. In DNA, the CDR3 is TGTGCCAGCAGTGCGGACCCTCCGTATGGGGAGCTGTTTTTT. Its protein product is CASSADPPYGELFF.

There are many counts of this clonotype. The V call is TRBV20-1, the J call TRBJ1-3; no definite D call. Germline CDR1 reads DFQATT; CDR2 reads SNEGSKA (reference sequence). The CDR3 sequence is 14 residues long. V lost 6 bases and J lost 2, with 14 bases in between. The CDR3 protein is CSAIRIGAGNTIYF. In DNA form, the CDR3 reads TGCAGTGCCATAAGGATAGGAGCTGGAAACACCATATATTTT.

This clonotype came up many times. The chain uses TRBV7-2 and TRBJ2-7; tentative D call: TRBD1 (5 bases). This CDR3 comprises 13 residues. From germline, CDR1 is SGHTA and CDR2 FQGNSA. V gave up 4 bases and J gave up 4 bases, with 11 bases separating them. For the CDR3, the DNA is TGTGCCAGCAGCTCCCAAAGACAGTACGAGCAGTACTTC. It specifies CASSSQRQYEQYF.

This clonotype was recorded at least ten times. The chain carries TRBV7-2 and TRBJ2-5; D ambiguous. Germline V gene data show CDR1 as SGHTA and CDR2 as FQGNSA. V was pared by 5 bases and J by 0 bases, with 7 bases between. This CDR3 comprises 13 residues. The CDR3 loop reads CASSGRNQETQYF. The CDR3 region has the DNA TGTGCCAGCAGCGGCAGGAACCAAGAGACCCAGTACTTC.

The genes are TRBV10-1 and TRBJ2-5; TRBD2 matches 14 bases. The V gene end was trimmed by 4 bases and the J gene end by 5 bases; junction bases not matched to a gene: 3. Germline CDR1 is WNHNN and CDR2 is SYGVQD (reference sequence). The CDR3 contains 15 residues. The CDR3 DNA is TGCGCCAGCAGTGGACTAGCGGGAGGGACGGAGACCCAGTACTTC. It is translated as CASSGLAGGTETQYF.

There are many counts of this clonotype. V is TRBV5-6 and J is TRBJ1-3; TRBD1 might be the D (5 bases). Germline assignment: CDR1 SGHDT and CDR2 YYEEEE. V was cut by 4 bases and J by 4 bases, with 12 bases left in between. The CDR3 totals 14 residues. For the CDR3, the DNA is TGTGCCAGCAGCCAAGGGACCGCGGGAAACACCATATATTTT. It specifies CASSQGTAGNTIYF.

This clonotype was detected many times. The chain recombines TRBV14 with TRBJ2-1; the match to TRBD2 covers 12 bases. V shed 0 bases and J 8 bases; nucleotides not matched to a gene: 11. The germline gives CDR1 SGHDN, CDR2 FVKESK. The CDR3 runs to 18 residues. In nucleotides, the CDR3 is TGTGCCAGCAGCCAAGATCTCCCTAGCGGGAGGGCCATAGATGAGCAGTTCTTC. Protein product: CASSQDLPSGRAIDEQFF.

This clonotype appeared a few times. The chain employs TRBV30 and TRBJ1-3, with D maybe TRBD1 (6 bases). CDR3 length: 15 residues. V was trimmed by 5 bases and J by 5 bases, leaving 19 bases between them. Germline V CDR1 and CDR2: GTSNPN, SVGIG (reference sequence). The CDR3 loop is CAWGAGTMSRNTIYF. DNA of the CDR3: TGTGCCTGGGGGGCCGGGACAATGAGCAGAAACACCATATATTTT. Combining the CDR3 with reference TRBV30 and TRBJ1-3 gives the whole variable domain SQTIHQWPATLVQPVGSPLSLECTVEGTSNPNLYWYRQAAGRGLQLLFYSVGIGQISSEVPQNLSASRPQDRQFILSSKKLLLSDSGFYLCAWGAGTMSRNTIYFGEGSWLTVV.